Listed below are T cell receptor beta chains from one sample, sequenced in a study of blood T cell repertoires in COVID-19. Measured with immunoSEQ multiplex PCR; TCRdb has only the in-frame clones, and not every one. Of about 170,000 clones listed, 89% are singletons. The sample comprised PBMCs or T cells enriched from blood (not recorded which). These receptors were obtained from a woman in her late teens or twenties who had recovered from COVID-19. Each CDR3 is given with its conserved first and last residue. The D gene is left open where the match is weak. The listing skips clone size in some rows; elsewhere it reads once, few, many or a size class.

CDR3aa: CASSSTGRTEAFF; CDR3nt: TGCGCCAGCAGCTCGACAGGGAGAACTGAAGCTTTCTTT; j_gene: TRBJ1-1; d_gene: TRBD1; v_gene: TRBV5-1; abundance: .
CDR3aa: CASSPNDYFPGELFF; CDR3nt: TGTGCCAGCAGCCCCAACGACTACTTCCCCGGGGAGCTGTTTTTT; j_gene: TRBJ2-2; d_gene: .; v_gene: TRBV11-1; abundance: .
CDR3aa: CASSPPAGSYEQYF; CDR3nt: TGTGCCAGCAGCCCCCCAGCAGGGTCCTACGAGCAGTACTTC; j_gene: TRBJ2-7; d_gene: .; v_gene: TRBV7-9; abundance: .
CDR3aa: CASSTTGNYGYTF; CDR3nt: TGTGCCAGCAGTACGACAGGGAACTATGGCTACACCTTC; j_gene: TRBJ1-2; d_gene: TRBD1; v_gene: TRBV28; abundance: few
CDR3aa: CASSRRAAGKRDQPQHF; CDR3nt: TGTGCCAGCAGCCGTCGTGCGGCAGGGAAACGGGATCAGCCCCAGCATTTT; j_gene: TRBJ1-5; d_gene: .; v_gene: TRBV7-8; abundance: .
CDR3aa: CASSVEEGLEQFF; CDR3nt: TGTGCCAGCAGCGTAGAAGAGGGCCTTGAGCAGTTCTTC; j_gene: TRBJ2-1; d_gene: .; v_gene: TRBV9; abundance: .
CDR3aa: CASTGTGNSGGEQYF; CDR3nt: TGTGCCAGTACCGGGACAGGGAACTCCGGGGGGGAGCAGTACTTC; j_gene: TRBJ2-7; d_gene: TRBD1; v_gene: TRBV2; abundance: .
CDR3aa: CASSAGQGVHEQFF; CDR3nt: TGTGCCAGTAGTGCGGGACAGGGAGTGCATGAGCAGTTCTTC; j_gene: TRBJ2-1; d_gene: TRBD1; v_gene: TRBV19; abundance: .
CDR3aa: CAISEAGTSGSVSTDTQYF; CDR3nt: TGTGCCATCAGTGAGGCCGGGACTAGCGGGAGTGTTAGCACAGATACGCAGTATTTT; j_gene: TRBJ2-3; d_gene: TRBD2; v_gene: TRBV10-3; abundance: .
CDR3aa: CASSLATGASYEQYF; CDR3nt: TGCGCCAGCAGCTTGGCCACAGGGGCCTCCTACGAGCAGTACTTC; j_gene: TRBJ2-7; d_gene: TRBD1; v_gene: TRBV5-1; abundance: .
CDR3aa: CASSVDEGEVHNEQFF; CDR3nt: TGTGCCAGCAGCGTAGATGAGGGAGAAGTCCACAATGAGCAGTTCTTC; j_gene: TRBJ2-1; d_gene: .; v_gene: TRBV9; abundance: .
CDR3aa: CAWSPPEDRYTQYF; CDR3nt: TGTGCCTGGAGTCCACCTGAGGACAGATATACGCAGTATTTT; j_gene: TRBJ2-3; d_gene: .; v_gene: TRBV30; abundance: .
CDR3aa: CASSASSGLTDTQYF; CDR3nt: TGTGCCAGCAGCGCGTCAAGTGGGCTCACAGATACGCAGTATTTT; j_gene: TRBJ2-3; d_gene: .; v_gene: TRBV7-9; abundance: .
CDR3aa: CASSPAALYNEQFF; CDR3nt: TGTGCCAGCAGCCCCGCGGCACTCTACAATGAGCAGTTCTTC; j_gene: TRBJ2-1; d_gene: .; v_gene: TRBV5-4; abundance: .
CDR3aa: CASRDSGRTQYF; CDR3nt: TGTGCCAGCAGGGATAGCGGGAGAACGCAGTATTTT; j_gene: TRBJ2-3; d_gene: TRBD2; v_gene: TRBV25-1; abundance: once
CDR3aa: CASSPQGDGYTF; CDR3nt: TGTGCCAGCAGTCCACAGGGGGATGGCTACACCTTC; j_gene: TRBJ1-2; d_gene: TRBD1; v_gene: TRBV27; abundance: .
CDR3aa: CASRGGYPYGYTF; CDR3nt: TGTGCCAGCAGGGGGGGTTATCCCTATGGCTACACCTTC; j_gene: TRBJ1-2; d_gene: .; v_gene: TRBV6-5; abundance: .
CDR3aa: CATSDQGQQETQYF; CDR3nt: TGTGCCACCAGTGATCAGGGACAGCAAGAGACCCAGTACTTC; j_gene: TRBJ2-5; d_gene: TRBD1; v_gene: TRBV24-1; abundance: once
CDR3aa: CASSRGGGSEQYF; CDR3nt: TGTGCCAGCAGCCGAGGGGGGGGGAGCGAGCAGTACTTC; j_gene: TRBJ2-7; d_gene: .; v_gene: TRBV27; abundance: once
CDR3aa: CASSPNPPRPADTQYF; CDR3nt: TGTGCCAGCAGCCCCAACCCCCCCCGCCCGGCAGATACGCAGTATTTT; j_gene: TRBJ2-3; d_gene: .; v_gene: TRBV7-6; abundance: .
CDR3aa: CASSLTYRSLTYEQYF; CDR3nt: TGTGCCAGCAGCTTAACATACAGAAGTTTAACCTACGAGCAGTACTTC; j_gene: TRBJ2-7; d_gene: .; v_gene: TRBV7-8; abundance: once
CDR3aa: CASSLAGRDRRETQYF; CDR3nt: TGCGCCAGCAGCTTGGCCGGTCGGGACAGAAGGGAGACCCAGTACTTC; j_gene: TRBJ2-5; d_gene: TRBD1; v_gene: TRBV5-1; abundance: .
CDR3aa: CASSPPQASVEQYF; CDR3nt: TGTGCCAGCAGTCCCCCGCAGGCTTCTGTGGAGCAGTACTTC; j_gene: TRBJ2-7; d_gene: .; v_gene: TRBV28; abundance: .
CDR3aa: CASRKPGVSTGELFF; CDR3nt: TGTGCCAGTCGAAAACCGGGTGTGTCAACCGGGGAGCTGTTTTTT; j_gene: TRBJ2-2; d_gene: .; v_gene: TRBV19; abundance: once
CDR3aa: CASKILADSSYEQYF; CDR3nt: TGTGCCAGCAAAATACTAGCGGATAGCTCCTACGAGCAGTACTTC; j_gene: TRBJ2-7; d_gene: TRBD2; v_gene: TRBV6-5; abundance: .
CDR3aa: CASSQRGSNQPQHF; CDR3nt: TGCGCCAGCAGCCAAAGGGGCAGCAATCAGCCCCAGCATTTT; j_gene: TRBJ1-5; d_gene: .; v_gene: TRBV4-1; abundance: few
CDR3aa: CASSLRGQDTQYF; CDR3nt: TGTGCCAGCAGCTTAAGGGGTCAAGATACGCAGTATTTT; j_gene: TRBJ2-3; d_gene: .; v_gene: TRBV7-9; abundance: .
CDR3aa: CASTGTEDFNEQFF; CDR3nt: TGTGCCAGCACCGGGACAGAGGACTTCAATGAGCAGTTCTTC; j_gene: TRBJ2-1; d_gene: TRBD1; v_gene: TRBV6-6; abundance: .
CDR3aa: CASSVTSGGRDTQYF; CDR3nt: TGTGCCAGTAGTGTGACTAGCGGTGGGCGGGATACGCAGTATTTT; j_gene: TRBJ2-3; d_gene: TRBD2; v_gene: TRBV19; abundance: .
CDR3aa: CSASSLLSTDTQYF; CDR3nt: TGCAGTGCTAGTTCTTTGTTAAGCACAGATACGCAGTATTTT; j_gene: TRBJ2-3; d_gene: .; v_gene: TRBV20-1; abundance: .
CDR3aa: CAILGPYGYTF; CDR3nt: TGTGCCATCCTTGGCCCGTATGGCTACACCTTC; j_gene: TRBJ1-2; d_gene: .; v_gene: TRBV28; abundance: .
CDR3aa: CASSDGTSGNEQFF; CDR3nt: TGTGCCAGCAGTGACGGGACTAGCGGAAATGAGCAGTTCTTC; j_gene: TRBJ2-1; d_gene: TRBD2; v_gene: TRBV6-4; abundance: .
CDR3aa: CASSPGGASTDTQYF; CDR3nt: TGTGCCAGCAGCCCCGGGGGAGCGAGCACAGATACGCAGTATTTT; j_gene: TRBJ2-3; d_gene: .; v_gene: TRBV3-1/TRBV3-2; abundance: .
CDR3aa: CASSLGLELFEQYF; CDR3nt: TGTGCCAGCAGTTTAGGCCTGGAGCTTTTTGAGCAGTACTTC; j_gene: TRBJ2-7; d_gene: .; v_gene: TRBV28; abundance: .
CDR3aa: CASSPSQGLGREKLFF; CDR3nt: TGTGCCAGCAGCCCCTCACAAGGATTGGGGCGTGAAAAACTGTTTTTT; j_gene: TRBJ1-4; d_gene: .; v_gene: TRBV9; abundance: .
CDR3aa: CASSQERPFQLGYTF; CDR3nt: TGTGCCAGCAGCCAAGAGCGGCCCTTTCAATTGGGCTACACCTTC; j_gene: TRBJ1-2; d_gene: .; v_gene: TRBV4-2; abundance: .
CDR3aa: CATDGKNYGYTF; CDR3nt: TGTGCCACCGACGGGAAGAACTATGGCTACACCTTC; j_gene: TRBJ1-2; d_gene: .; v_gene: TRBV2; abundance: once
CDR3aa: CASSRGSYEQYF; CDR3nt: TGTGCCAGCAGTCGCGGCTCCTACGAGCAGTACTTC; j_gene: TRBJ2-7; d_gene: .; v_gene: TRBV6-2/TRBV6-3; abundance: .
CDR3aa: CASKGAGLDSGYTF; CDR3nt: TGTGCCAGCAAGGGTGCGGGGTTGGACTCTGGCTACACCTTC; j_gene: TRBJ1-2; d_gene: .; v_gene: TRBV28; abundance: .
CDR3aa: CASSHGWGRGNTIYF; CDR3nt: TGCGCCAGCAGCCACGGGTGGGGGCGAGGAAACACCATATATTTT; j_gene: TRBJ1-3; d_gene: .; v_gene: TRBV4-3; abundance: .
CDR3aa: CAISESGFGGGSYGYTF; CDR3nt: TGTGCCATCAGTGAGTCGGGATTTGGTGGAGGCAGCTATGGCTACACCTTC; j_gene: TRBJ1-2; d_gene: .; v_gene: TRBV10-3; abundance: .
CDR3aa: CASSLTPVEAFF; CDR3nt: TGTGCCAGCAGCTTAACCCCGGTTGAAGCTTTCTTT; j_gene: TRBJ1-1; d_gene: .; v_gene: TRBV7-8; abundance: few
CDR3aa: CASTAADRTYGYTF; CDR3nt: TGTGCCAGCACCGCGGCGGACAGGACATATGGCTACACCTTC; j_gene: TRBJ1-2; d_gene: TRBD1; v_gene: TRBV7-9; abundance: .
CDR3aa: CASSLQVSYEQYF; CDR3nt: TGCGCCAGCAGCTTGCAGGTCTCCTACGAGCAGTACTTC; j_gene: TRBJ2-7; d_gene: .; v_gene: TRBV5-1; abundance: .